This TCR beta chain derives from a study of T cells expressing NK-cell markers. Across the whole study: Seven donors tested HCMV-seropositive and one tested seronegative among the eight sequenced. Broader study findings: In several donors, dominant clonotypes made up 28.3-60.1% of CD3+CD56-NKG2C+ cells. The study did not resolve the HCMV specificity of expanded NKG2C+ T cell clones.

TCRdb re-called the 5' RACE reads, yielding one record per CDR3 amino acid sequence without DNA. The table gives about 260,000 distinct CDR3 sequences; the top ten clones make up approximately 0.41% of it. CDR1 and CDR2 (germline): DFQATT, SNEGSKA (reference sequence). The CDR3 is 15 amino acids. Points on this clonotype: Its antigen is not identified.

The chain uses TRBV20-1 and TRBJ1-5; TCRdb selects TRBD1, and the lack of DNA leaves this call unchecked. The sequence came from a man in his late teens or twenties in good health. Sequencing was done on a sample of blood T cells: a sorted CD56 or NKG2C T cell subset, CD4+ or CD8+ T cells, or bulk PBMC T cells (not recorded which). CDR3 residues: CSARYRGGTNQPQHF.